This TCR beta chain was observed in a study of blood T cell repertoires in COVID-19. The junction had 5 bases not matched to a gene; V was cut back by 5 bases and J by 2 bases. The CDR3 consists of 15 residues. Germline loops: CDR1 SGHVS, CDR2 FNYEAQ. Sequencing used immunoSEQ multiplex PCR; TCRdb keeps in-frame clones, though not all of them. The repertoire holds some 160,000 clones, 75% to 85% seen once, with 4% to 4.5% in the top ten. This clone has more than one count but fewer than ten. Sequenced: peripheral blood. The sequence came from a man aged 55-75 years with acute or convalescent COVID-19. J is TRBJ2-1 and V is TRBV7-6, with 8 bases fitting TRBD2. CDR3 protein: CASSIEAGAYNEQFF. The CDR3 nucleotides are TGTGCCAGCAGCATCGAAGCGGGAGCCTACAATGAGCAGTTCTTC.